The source of this TCR beta chain is a study of blood T cell repertoires in COVID-19. Sequenced by immunoSEQ multiplex PCR; TCRdb stores in-frame clones only, minus some. Among 250,000 to 300,000 clones listed, 80% to 90% were seen once. Trimming removed 5 bases from V and 7 bases from J; junction bases left unmatched: 7. Germline values: CDR1 SGHNT, CDR2 YENEEA. This CDR3 region has 15 residues. The sequenced sample consisted of peripheral blood. This clonotype was sampled from a woman in her 50s with COVID-19, enrolled during active disease. The chain combines TRBV11-3 with TRBJ2-1; 11 bases line up with TRBD2. Here the CDR3 DNA reads TGTGCCAGCAGCGTTCTTAGCGGGAGGGATAATGAGCAGTTCTTC. Amino acid sequence: CASSVLSGRDNEQFF.